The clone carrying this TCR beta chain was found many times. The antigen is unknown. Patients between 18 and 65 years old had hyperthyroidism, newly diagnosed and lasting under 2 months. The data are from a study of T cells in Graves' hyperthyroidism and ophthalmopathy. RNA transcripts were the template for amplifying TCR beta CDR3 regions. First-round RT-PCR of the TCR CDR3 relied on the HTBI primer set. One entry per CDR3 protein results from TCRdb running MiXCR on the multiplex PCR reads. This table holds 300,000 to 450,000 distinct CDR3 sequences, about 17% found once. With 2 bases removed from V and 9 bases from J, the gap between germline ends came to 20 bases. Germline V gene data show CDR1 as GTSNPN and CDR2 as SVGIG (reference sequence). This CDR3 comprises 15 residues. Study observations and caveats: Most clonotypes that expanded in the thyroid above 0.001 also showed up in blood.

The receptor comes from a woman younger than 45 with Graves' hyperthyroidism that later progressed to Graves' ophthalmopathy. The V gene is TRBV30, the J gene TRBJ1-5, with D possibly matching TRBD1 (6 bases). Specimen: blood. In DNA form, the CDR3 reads TGTGCCTGGAGTCCCGGGGACACCGGGAGATGGCCCCAGCATTTT. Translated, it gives CAWSPGDTGRWPQHF.